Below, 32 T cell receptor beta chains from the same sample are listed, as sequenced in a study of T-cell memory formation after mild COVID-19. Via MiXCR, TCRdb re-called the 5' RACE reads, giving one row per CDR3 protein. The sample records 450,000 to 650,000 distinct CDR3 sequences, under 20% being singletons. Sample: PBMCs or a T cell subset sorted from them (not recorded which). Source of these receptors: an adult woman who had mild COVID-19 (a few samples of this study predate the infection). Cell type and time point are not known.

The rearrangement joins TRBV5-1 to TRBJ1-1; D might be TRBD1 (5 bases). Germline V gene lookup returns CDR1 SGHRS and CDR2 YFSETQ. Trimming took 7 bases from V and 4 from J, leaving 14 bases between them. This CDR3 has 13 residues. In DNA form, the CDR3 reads TGCGCCAGCGGACAAGACGGACTCACTGAAGCTTTCTTT. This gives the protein CASGQDGLTEAFF.

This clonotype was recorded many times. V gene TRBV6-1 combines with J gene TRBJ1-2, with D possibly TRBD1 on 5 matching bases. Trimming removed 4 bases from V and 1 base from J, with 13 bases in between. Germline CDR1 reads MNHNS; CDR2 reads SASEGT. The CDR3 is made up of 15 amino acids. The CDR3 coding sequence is TGTGCCAGCAGTGTGGGGGGAGCCCTTAACTATGGCTACACCTTC. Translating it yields CASSVGGALNYGYTF.

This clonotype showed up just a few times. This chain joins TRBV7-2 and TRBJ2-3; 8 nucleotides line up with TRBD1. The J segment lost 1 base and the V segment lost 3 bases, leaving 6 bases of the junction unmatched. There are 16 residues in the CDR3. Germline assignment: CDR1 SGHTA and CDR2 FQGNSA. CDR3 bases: TGTGCCAGCAGCTTTGACAGGGGTCCCGGCACAGATACGCAGTATTTT. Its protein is CASSFDRGPGTDTQYF.

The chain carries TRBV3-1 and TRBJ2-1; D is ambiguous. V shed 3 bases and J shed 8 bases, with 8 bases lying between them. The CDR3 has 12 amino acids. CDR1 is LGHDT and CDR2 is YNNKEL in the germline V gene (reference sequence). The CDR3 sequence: CASSHLRDEQFF. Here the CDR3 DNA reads TGTGCCAGCAGCCACCTAAGGGATGAGCAGTTCTTC.

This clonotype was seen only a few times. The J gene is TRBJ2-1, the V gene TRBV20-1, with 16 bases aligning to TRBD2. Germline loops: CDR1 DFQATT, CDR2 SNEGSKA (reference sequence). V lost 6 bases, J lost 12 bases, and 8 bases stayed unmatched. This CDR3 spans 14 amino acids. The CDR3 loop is CSATGTSGRAGQFF. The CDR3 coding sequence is TGCAGTGCCACCGGGACTAGCGGGAGGGCCGGGCAGTTCTTC.

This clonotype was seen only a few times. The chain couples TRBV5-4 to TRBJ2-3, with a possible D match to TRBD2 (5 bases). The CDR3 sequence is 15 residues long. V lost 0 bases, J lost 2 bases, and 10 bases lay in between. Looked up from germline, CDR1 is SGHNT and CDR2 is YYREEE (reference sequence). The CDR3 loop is CASSLGTDFTDTQYF. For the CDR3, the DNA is TGTGCCAGCAGCTTGGGGACGGACTTCACAGATACGCAGTATTTT.

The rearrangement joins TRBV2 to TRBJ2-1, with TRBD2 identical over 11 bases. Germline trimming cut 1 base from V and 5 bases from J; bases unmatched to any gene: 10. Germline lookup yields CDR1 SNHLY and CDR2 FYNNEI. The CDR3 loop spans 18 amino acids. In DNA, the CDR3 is TGTGCCAGCAGTGAAGGGAGGCTAGCGGGAGGACTGGACAATGAGCAGTTCTTC. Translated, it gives CASSEGRLAGGLDNEQFF.

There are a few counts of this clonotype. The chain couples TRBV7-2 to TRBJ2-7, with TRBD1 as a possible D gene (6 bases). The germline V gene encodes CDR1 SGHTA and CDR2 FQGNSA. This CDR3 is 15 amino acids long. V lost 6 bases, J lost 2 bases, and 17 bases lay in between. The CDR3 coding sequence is TGTGCCAGCAGTGCTACAGGGTATTATCCCTACGAGCAGTACTTC. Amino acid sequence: CASSATGYYPYEQYF.

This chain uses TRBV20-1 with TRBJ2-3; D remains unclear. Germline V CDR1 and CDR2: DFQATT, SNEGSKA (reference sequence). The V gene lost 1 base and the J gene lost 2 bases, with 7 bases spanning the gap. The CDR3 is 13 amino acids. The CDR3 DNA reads TGCAGTGCTAGAGGGCCACACACAGATACGCAGTATTTT. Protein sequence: CSARGPHTDTQYF.

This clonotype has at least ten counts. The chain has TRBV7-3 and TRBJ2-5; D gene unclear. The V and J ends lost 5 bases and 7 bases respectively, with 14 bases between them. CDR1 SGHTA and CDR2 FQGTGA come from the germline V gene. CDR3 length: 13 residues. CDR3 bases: TGTGCCAGCAGCGAGCCCCCCCCGGGGACCCAGTACTTC. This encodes CASSEPPPGTQYF. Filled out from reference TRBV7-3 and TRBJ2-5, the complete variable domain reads GAGVSQTPSNKVTEKGKYVELRCDPISGHTALYWYRQSLGQGPEFLIYFQGTGAADDSGLPNDRFFAVRPEGSVSTLKIQRTERGDSAVYLCASSEPPPGTQYFGPGTRLLVL.

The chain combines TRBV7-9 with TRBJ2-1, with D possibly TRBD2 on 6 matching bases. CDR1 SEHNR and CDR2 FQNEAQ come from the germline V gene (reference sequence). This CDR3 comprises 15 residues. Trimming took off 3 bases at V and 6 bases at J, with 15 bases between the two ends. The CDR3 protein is CASSLRLAPGNEQFF. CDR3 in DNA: TGTGCCAGCAGCTTGAGGCTAGCGCCGGGCAATGAGCAGTTCTTC.

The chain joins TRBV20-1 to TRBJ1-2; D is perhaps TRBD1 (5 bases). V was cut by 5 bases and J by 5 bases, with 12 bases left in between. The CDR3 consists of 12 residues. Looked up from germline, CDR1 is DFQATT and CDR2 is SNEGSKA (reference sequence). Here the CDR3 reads CSAPGEGYGYTF. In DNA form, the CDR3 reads TGCAGTGCTCCGGGGGAGGGATATGGCTACACCTTC.

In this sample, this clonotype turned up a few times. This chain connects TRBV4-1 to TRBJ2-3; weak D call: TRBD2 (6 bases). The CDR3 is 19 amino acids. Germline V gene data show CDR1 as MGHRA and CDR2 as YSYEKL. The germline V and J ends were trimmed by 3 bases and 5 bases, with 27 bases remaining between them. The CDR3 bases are TGCGCCAGCAGCCATGCGGCACGGGGACTCCAGAACGACGAAGATACGCAGTATTTT. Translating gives CASSHAARGLQNDEDTQYF.

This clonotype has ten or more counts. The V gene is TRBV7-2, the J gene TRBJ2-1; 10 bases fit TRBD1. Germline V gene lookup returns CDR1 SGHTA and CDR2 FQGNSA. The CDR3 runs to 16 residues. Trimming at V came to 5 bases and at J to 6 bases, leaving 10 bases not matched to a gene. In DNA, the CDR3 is TGTGCCAGCAGCCGACGACAGGGGGCTCTTACCAATGAGCAGTTCTTC. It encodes CASSRRQGALTNEQFF.

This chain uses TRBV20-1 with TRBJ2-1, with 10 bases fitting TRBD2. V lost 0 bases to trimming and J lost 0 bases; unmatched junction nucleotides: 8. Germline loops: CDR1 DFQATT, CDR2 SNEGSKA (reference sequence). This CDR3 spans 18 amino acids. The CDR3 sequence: CSAREAGLAIRSYNEQFF. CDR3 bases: TGCAGTGCTAGAGAGGCGGGACTAGCGATCCGCTCCTACAATGAGCAGTTCTTC.

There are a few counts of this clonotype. CDR3 bases: TGTGCCAGCAGCTCTATAGTACGCTCCTACAATGAGCAGTTCTTC. It codes for CASSSIVRSYNEQFF. V usage is TRBV5-5 and J usage is TRBJ2-1, with D uncertain. The CDR3 spans 15 residues. Germline V gene data show CDR1 as SGHKS and CDR2 as YYEKEE (reference sequence). V gave up 3 bases and J gave up 0 bases, with 10 bases separating them. Complete variable domain (other parts from reference TRBV5-5 and TRBJ2-1): DAGVTQSPTHLIKTRGQQVTLRCSPISGHKSVSWYQQVLGQGPQFIFQYYEKEERGRGNFPDRFSARQFPNYSSELNVNALLLGDSALYLCASSSIVRSYNEQFFGPGTRLTVL.

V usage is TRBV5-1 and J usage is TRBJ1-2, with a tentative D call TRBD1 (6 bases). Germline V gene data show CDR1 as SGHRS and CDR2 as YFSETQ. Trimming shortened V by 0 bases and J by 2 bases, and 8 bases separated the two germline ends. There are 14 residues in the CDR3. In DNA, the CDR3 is TGCGCCAGCAGCTTGGGGGGGCAAAACTATGGCTACACCTTC. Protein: CASSLGGQNYGYTF.

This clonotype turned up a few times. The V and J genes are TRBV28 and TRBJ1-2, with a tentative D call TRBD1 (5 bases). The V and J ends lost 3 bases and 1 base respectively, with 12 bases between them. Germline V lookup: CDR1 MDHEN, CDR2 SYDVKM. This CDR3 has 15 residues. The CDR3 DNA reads TGTGCCAGCAGTTTGGTGGGGCAGCATAACTATGGCTACACCTTC. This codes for CASSLVGQHNYGYTF.

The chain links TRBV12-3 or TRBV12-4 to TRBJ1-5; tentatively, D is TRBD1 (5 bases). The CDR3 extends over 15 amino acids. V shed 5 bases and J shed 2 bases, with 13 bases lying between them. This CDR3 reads CASSPRGTGNQPQHF. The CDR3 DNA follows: TGTGCCAGCAGTCCGCGGGGGACGGGCAATCAGCCCCAGCATTTT.

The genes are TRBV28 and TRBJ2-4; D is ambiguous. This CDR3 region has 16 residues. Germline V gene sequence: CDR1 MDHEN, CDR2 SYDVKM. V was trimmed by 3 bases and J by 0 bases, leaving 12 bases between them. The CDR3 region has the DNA TGTGCCAGCAGTTTCGCAATTGCGCTAGCCAAAAACATTCAGTACTTC. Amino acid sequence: CASSFAIALAKNIQYF.

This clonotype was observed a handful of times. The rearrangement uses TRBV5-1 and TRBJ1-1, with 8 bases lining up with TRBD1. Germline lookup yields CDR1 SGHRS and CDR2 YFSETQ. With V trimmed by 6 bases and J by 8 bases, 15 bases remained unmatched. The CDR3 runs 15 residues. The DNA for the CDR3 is TGCGCCAGCACACCCTTGGGCGCCGACAGGGGCGAAGCTTTCTTT. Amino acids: CASTPLGADRGEAFF.

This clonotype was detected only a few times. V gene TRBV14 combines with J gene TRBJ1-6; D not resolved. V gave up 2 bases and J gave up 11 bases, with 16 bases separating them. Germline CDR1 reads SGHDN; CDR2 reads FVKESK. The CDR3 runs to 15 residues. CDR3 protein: CASSQTLGTRAPLHF. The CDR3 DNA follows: TGTGCCAGCAGCCAAACTCTAGGAACTAGGGCACCCCTCCACTTT. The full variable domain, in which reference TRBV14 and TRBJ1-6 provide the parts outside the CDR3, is EAGVTQFPSHSVIEKGQTVTLRCDPISGHDNLYWYRRVMGKEIKFLLHFVKESKQDESGMPNNRFLAERTGGTYSTLKVQPAELEDSGVYFCASSQTLGTRAPLHFGNGTRLTVT.

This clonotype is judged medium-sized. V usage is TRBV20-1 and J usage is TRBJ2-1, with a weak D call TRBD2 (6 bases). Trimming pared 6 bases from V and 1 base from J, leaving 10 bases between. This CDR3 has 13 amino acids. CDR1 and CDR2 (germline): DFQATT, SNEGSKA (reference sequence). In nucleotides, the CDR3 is TGCAGTGCGGGTGGACTATCCTACAATGAGCAGTTCTTC. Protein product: CSAGGLSYNEQFF.

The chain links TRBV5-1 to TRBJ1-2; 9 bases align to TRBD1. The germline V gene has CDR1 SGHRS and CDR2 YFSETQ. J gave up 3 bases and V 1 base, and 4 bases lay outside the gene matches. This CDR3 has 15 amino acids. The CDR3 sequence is CASSLITGGDYGYTF. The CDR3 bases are TGCGCCAGCAGCTTGATCACAGGGGGCGACTATGGCTACACCTTC.

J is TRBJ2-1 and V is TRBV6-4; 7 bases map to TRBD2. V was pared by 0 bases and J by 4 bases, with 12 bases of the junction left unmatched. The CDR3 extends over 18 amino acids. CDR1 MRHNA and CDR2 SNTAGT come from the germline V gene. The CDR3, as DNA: TGTGCCAGCAGTGACTCGAGAGGGTCGCTAGCGGAATACAATGAGCAGTTCTTC. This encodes CASSDSRGSLAEYNEQFF.

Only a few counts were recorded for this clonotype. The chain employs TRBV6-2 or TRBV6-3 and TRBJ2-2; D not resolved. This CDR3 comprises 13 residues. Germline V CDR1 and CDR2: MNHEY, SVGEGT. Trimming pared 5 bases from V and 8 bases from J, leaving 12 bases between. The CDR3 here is CASSPQKLGELFF. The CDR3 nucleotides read TGTGCCAGCAGTCCTCAGAAGTTGGGGGAGCTGTTTTTT.

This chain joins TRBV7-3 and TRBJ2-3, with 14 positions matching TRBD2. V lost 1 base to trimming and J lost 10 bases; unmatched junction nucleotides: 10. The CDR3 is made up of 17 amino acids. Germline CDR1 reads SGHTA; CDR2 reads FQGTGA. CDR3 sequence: CASSLKPTSGGAAPQYF. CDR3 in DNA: TGTGCCAGCAGCTTAAAGCCGACTAGCGGGGGGGCCGCTCCGCAGTATTTT.

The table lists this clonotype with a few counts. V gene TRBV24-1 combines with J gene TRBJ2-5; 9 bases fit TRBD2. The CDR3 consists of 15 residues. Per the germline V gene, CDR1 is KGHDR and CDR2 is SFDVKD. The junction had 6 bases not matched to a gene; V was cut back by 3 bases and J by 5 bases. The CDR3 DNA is TGTGCCACCAGTGATGACGTAGCGGGAGTGGAGACCCAGTACTTC. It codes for CATSDDVAGVETQYF.

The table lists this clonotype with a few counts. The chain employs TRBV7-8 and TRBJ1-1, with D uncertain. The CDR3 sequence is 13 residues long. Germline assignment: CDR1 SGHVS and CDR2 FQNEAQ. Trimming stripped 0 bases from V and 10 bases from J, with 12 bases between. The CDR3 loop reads CASSLALGMAAFF. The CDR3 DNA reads TGTGCCAGCAGCTTAGCGCTGGGGATGGCAGCTTTCTTT.

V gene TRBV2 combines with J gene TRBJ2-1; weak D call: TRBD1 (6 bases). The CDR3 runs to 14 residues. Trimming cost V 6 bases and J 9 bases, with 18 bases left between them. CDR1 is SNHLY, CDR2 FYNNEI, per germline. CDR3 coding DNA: TGTGCCAGCAGGGTAGTCCGGACACAGGGTGAGCAGTTCTTC. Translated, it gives CASRVVRTQGEQFF.

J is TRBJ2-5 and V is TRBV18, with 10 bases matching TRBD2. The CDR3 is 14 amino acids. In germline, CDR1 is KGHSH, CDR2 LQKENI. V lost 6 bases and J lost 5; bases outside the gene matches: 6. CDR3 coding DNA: TGTGCCAGCTCTAGGACTAGCGGAGCGGAGACCCAGTACTTC. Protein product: CASSRTSGAETQYF.

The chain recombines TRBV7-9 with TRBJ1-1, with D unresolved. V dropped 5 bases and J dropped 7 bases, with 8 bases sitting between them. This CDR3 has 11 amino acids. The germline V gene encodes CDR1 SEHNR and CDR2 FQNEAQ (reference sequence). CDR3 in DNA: TGTGCCAGCAGCGGCCGTATTGAAGCTTTCTTT. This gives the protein CASSGRIEAFF.